What follows are 27 T cell receptor beta chains derived from one specimen sequenced in a study of shared clonotypes between healthy human individuals. The assay was immunoSEQ multiplex PCR, and TCRdb's table has in-frame clones only and misses some. Seen here are around 600,000 clones, roughly 97% observed once, and the top ten hold less than 0.065%. The sequenced sample was naive CD4+ T cells sorted from blood. Subset defined: CD45RA+ positively selected. The receptors were gathered from a woman aged 25 to 39 in good health.

The rearrangement links TRBV28 to TRBJ2-7; D is perhaps TRBD1 (5 bases). V lost 4 bases and J lost 4, with 11 bases in between. The CDR3 spans 13 residues. Per the germline V gene, CDR1 is MDHEN and CDR2 is SYDVKM. The DNA of the CDR3 is TGTGCCAGCAGTTCAGGGAATACATACGAGCAGTACTTC. Protein sequence: CASSSGNTYEQYF.

The chain joins TRBV28 to TRBJ2-2; D might be TRBD2 (5 bases). V dropped 2 bases and J dropped 0 bases, with 13 bases sitting between them. Germline loops: CDR1 MDHEN, CDR2 SYDVKM. The CDR3 covers 17 residues. CDR3 nucleotides: TGTGCCAGCAGTTTACGAACCTTAGCGTCGAACACCGGGGAGCTGTTTTTT. Translating it yields CASSLRTLASNTGELFF.

This clone is a singleton in its sample. The CDR3 sequence is CASRRTLRGDTQYF. CDR3 in DNA: TGTGCCAGCAGGAGGACTCTAAGAGGAGATACGCAGTATTTT. The chain is built from TRBV6-5 and TRBJ2-3; a possible D gene is TRBD2 (5 bases). With 6 bases removed from V and 5 bases from J, the gap between germline ends came to 15 bases. The CDR3 sequence is 14 residues long. From germline, CDR1 is MNHEY and CDR2 SVGAGI.

This clone appeared a single time. This chain connects TRBV6-5 to TRBJ2-7; tentatively, D is TRBD1 (6 bases). The CDR3 loop spans 15 amino acids. Germline V CDR1 and CDR2: MNHEY, SVGAGI. V was clipped by 4 bases and J by 0 bases, with 13 bases between them. CDR3 amino acids: CASSSGTYISYEQYF. In nucleotides, the CDR3 is TGTGCCAGCAGTTCCGGGACATATATCTCCTACGAGCAGTACTTC.

The chain is built from TRBV7-9 and TRBJ1-2, with 9 bases aligning to TRBD1. After removal of 3 bases from V and 6 bases from J, the junction contained 2 bases not matched to a gene. The CDR3 length is 13 residues. Germline loops: CDR1 SEHNR, CDR2 FQNEAQ (reference sequence). The CDR3 loop is CASSLTGGNGYTF. The CDR3 region has the DNA TGTGCCAGCAGCTTGACAGGGGGTAATGGCTACACCTTC.

This rearrangement joins TRBV6-5 to TRBJ1-1; no definite D call. With 1 base removed from V and 3 bases from J, the gap between germline ends came to 9 bases. The CDR3 loop spans 14 amino acids. Germline V CDR1 and CDR2: MNHEY, SVGAGI. The CDR3 DNA is TGTGCCAGCAGTTACTTCCCAACGGACACTGAAGCTTTCTTT. This translates into CASSYFPTDTEAFF.

J is TRBJ1-1 and V is TRBV7-9; 7 nucleotides match TRBD1. This CDR3 has 13 amino acids. Germline V CDR1 and CDR2: SEHNR, FQNEAQ (reference sequence). V trimming: 5 bases; J trimming: 5 bases; junction bases outside the gene matches: 5. The DNA for the CDR3 is TGTGCCAGCAGCGGAACAGGGGTAACTGAAGCTTTCTTT. Its translation is CASSGTGVTEAFF.

The rearrangement joins TRBV11-2 to TRBJ1-5; D unclear. V was shortened by 5 bases and J by 0 bases, with 11 bases between the two germline ends. This CDR3 has 15 amino acids. CDR1 SGHAT and CDR2 FQNNGV come from the germline V gene. CDR3 loop: CASSPRPDSNQPQHF. DNA of the CDR3: TGTGCCAGCAGCCCCCGGCCCGATAGCAATCAGCCCCAGCATTTT.

V is TRBV7-9 and J is TRBJ1-5, with a possible D match to TRBD1 (5 bases). Trimming took 0 bases from V and 5 from J, leaving 11 bases between them. The CDR3 covers 15 residues. Per the germline V gene, CDR1 is SEHNR and CDR2 is FQNEAQ (reference sequence). The CDR3 DNA reads as TGTGCCAGCAGCTTAGCTCTGGGGGAAGATCAGCCCCAGCATTTT. This translates into CASSLALGEDQPQHF.

The CDR3 loop reads CASSYSGRYQETQYF. CDR3 nucleotide sequence: TGTGCCAGCAGTTATAGCGGGAGATATCAAGAGACCCAGTACTTC. The J gene is TRBJ2-5, the V gene TRBV27; TRBD2 matches 9 bases. The CDR3 sequence is 15 residues long. Germline lookup yields CDR1 MNHEY and CDR2 SMNVEV (reference sequence). Trimming took 4 bases from V and 2 from J; bases not matched to a gene: 5.

This sequence joins TRBV5-6 and TRBJ2-2; D not resolved. Trimming shortened V by 2 bases and J by 8 bases, and 22 bases separated the two germline ends. CDR3 size: 17 residues. Germline V gene data show CDR1 as SGHDT and CDR2 as YYEEEE. The CDR3 protein is CASSFFASHNPPGELFF. The CDR3, as DNA: TGTGCCAGCAGCTTTTTCGCCAGCCACAACCCGCCAGGGGAGCTGTTTTTT.

This chain joins TRBV5-1 and TRBJ2-7; weak D call: TRBD2 (5 bases). Germline V gives CDR1 SGHRS, CDR2 YFSETQ. Deletions cut 6 bases from V and 0 bases from J, with 22 bases between. The CDR3 spans 17 residues. CDR3 protein: CASTPNGLTEYSYEQYF. CDR3 DNA: TGCGCCAGCACCCCGAACGGACTCACCGAATACTCCTACGAGCAGTACTTC.

The DNA for the CDR3 is TGTGCCAGCAGTTTCCGCCGGGACCAGGCCGTGGAGCAGTACTTC. Its protein is CASSFRRDQAVEQYF. V usage is TRBV27 and J usage is TRBJ2-7; tentatively, D is TRBD1 or TRBD2 (5 bases each). Trimming left V 3 bases short and J 7 bases short, with 19 bases between. The germline CDR1 and CDR2 sequences are MNHEY and SMNVEV (reference sequence). The CDR3 covers 15 residues.

The V and J genes are TRBV19 and TRBJ1-5; a weak D match, TRBD1 (5 bases). CDR3 length: 14 amino acids. The V gene's germline CDR1 is LNHDA and CDR2 SQIVND (reference sequence). The ends were cut back, 3 bases at V and 4 bases at J, with 10 bases in the middle. The CDR3 DNA reads as TGTGCCAGTAGTATCCCCAGGGATAATCAGCCCCAGCATTTT. Protein product: CASSIPRDNQPQHF.

The rearrangement links TRBV19 to TRBJ1-5; TRBD1 might be the D (6 bases). From germline, CDR1 is LNHDA and CDR2 SQIVND (reference sequence). CDR3 size: 14 residues. V gave up 7 bases and J gave up 5 bases, with 15 bases separating them. The CDR3 DNA is TGTGCCAGTACCAGGAGACAGGCCGATCAGCCCCAGCATTTT. This sequence encodes CASTRRQADQPQHF.

Only one count was recorded for this clone. V gene TRBV19 combines with J gene TRBJ1-5; TRBD1 might be the D (6 bases). Germline V gives CDR1 LNHDA, CDR2 SQIVND (reference sequence). The CDR3 is 15 residues long. Trimming removed 5 bases from V and 2 bases from J, with 13 bases in between. CDR3 nucleotide sequence: TGTGCCAGTAGTCCCCTTGAGGGGGGCAATCAGCCCCAGCATTTT. Translation gives CASSPLEGGNQPQHF.

The V call is TRBV18, the J call TRBJ2-1, with 14 bases aligning to TRBD2. This CDR3 has 17 residues. V shed 3 bases and J 10 bases; nucleotides not matched to a gene: 11. Germline lookup yields CDR1 KGHSH and CDR2 LQKENI. The CDR3 coding sequence is TGTGCCAGCTCACCGGGATATACCGGGACTAGCGGGAGCGAGCAGTTCTTC. This sequence encodes CASSPGYTGTSGSEQFF. The full variable domain, its missing parts supplied by reference TRBV18 and TRBJ2-1, is NAGVMQNPRHLVRRRGQEARLRCSPMKGHSHVYWYRQLPEEGLKFMVYLQKENIIDESGMPKERFSAEFPKEGPSILRIQQVVRGDSAAYFCASSPGYTGTSGSEQFFGPGTRLTVL.

The chain combines TRBV28 with TRBJ1-4; D is unclear. V was clipped by 2 bases and J by 6 bases, with 7 bases between them. The germline gives CDR1 MDHEN, CDR2 SYDVKM. There are 13 residues in the CDR3. The CDR3 nucleotides read TGTGCCAGCAGTTTAGGGAGTTATGAAAAACTGTTTTTT. Its translation is CASSLGSYEKLFF.

This chain uses TRBV10-3 with TRBJ2-3; D might be TRBD1 (6 bases). Germline V gene lookup returns CDR1 ENHRY and CDR2 SYGVKD. CDR3 length: 14 amino acids. V lost 10 bases and J lost 0, with 14 bases in between. The CDR3 bases are TGTGCCAGTACCGGGACAAATAGCACAGATACGCAGTATTTT. This encodes CASTGTNSTDTQYF.

This chain uses TRBV7-8 with TRBJ2-2; 10 bases match TRBD2. After removal of 0 bases from V and 6 bases from J, the junction contained 13 bases not matched to a gene. This CDR3 is built from 19 residues. Germline-derived CDR1 and CDR2 are SGHVS and FQNEAQ. CDR3 loop: CASSLAPGLAAGKAGELFF. The CDR3 DNA is TGTGCCAGCAGCTTAGCGCCCGGACTAGCGGCTGGGAAGGCCGGGGAGCTGTTTTTT.

The chain has TRBV27 and TRBJ1-2, with no clear D. Trimming pared 6 bases from V and 1 base from J, leaving 12 bases between. The germline gives CDR1 MNHEY, CDR2 SMNVEV (reference sequence). The CDR3 consists of 14 residues. Here the CDR3 reads CASRGDGLNYGYTF. The CDR3 DNA reads TGTGCCAGCAGGGGCGACGGACTTAACTATGGCTACACCTTC.

The chain uses TRBV2 and TRBJ2-2; tentative D call: TRBD2 (6 bases). The CDR3 runs 14 residues. Deletions cut 6 bases from V and 6 bases from J, with 14 bases between. Germline-derived CDR1 and CDR2 are SNHLY and FYNNEI. The CDR3 sequence is CASSPRTGAGELFF. The CDR3 region has the DNA TGTGCCAGCAGCCCCCGTACGGGGGCCGGGGAGCTGTTTTTT.

This chain links TRBV9 with TRBJ2-3, with 8 bases lining up with TRBD2. V dropped 0 bases and J dropped 4; count of bases not matched to a gene: 10. Germline V gene lookup returns CDR1 SGDLS and CDR2 YYNGEE. The CDR3 is 17 amino acids. The CDR3 DNA follows: TGTGCCAGCAGCGTAGCTCCCGGGACTAGTCTCCCAGATACGCAGTATTTT. Residues: CASSVAPGTSLPDTQYF.

This clone was seen just once. The chain joins TRBV25-1 to TRBJ1-1; no reliable D call. Trimming cost V 2 bases and J 1 base, with 8 bases left between them. Germline V gives CDR1 MGHDK, CDR2 SYGVNS. The CDR3 runs to 14 residues. CDR3 amino acids: CASSERTANTEAFF. The CDR3 nucleotides read TGTGCCAGCAGTGAACGAACGGCGAACACTGAAGCTTTCTTT. The full variable domain, rest sourced from reference TRBV25-1 and TRBJ1-1, is EADIYQTPRYLVIGTGKKITLECSQTMGHDKMYWYQQDPGMELHLIHYSYGVNSTEKGDLSSESTVSRIRTEHFPLTLESARPSHTSQYLCASSERTANTEAFFGQGTRLTVV.

The chain employs TRBV2 and TRBJ2-3; perhaps D is TRBD1 or TRBD2 (6 bases each). Between the trimmed V and J ends, which lost 7 bases and 0 bases, there was a span of 14 bases. Germline V gene sequence: CDR1 SNHLY, CDR2 FYNNEI. CDR3 length: 15 residues. In DNA form, the CDR3 reads TGTGCCAGCAAGGTCGGGGGCAGTAGCACAGATACGCAGTATTTT. Protein: CASKVGGSSTDTQYF.

This chain connects TRBV7-8 to TRBJ2-6; weak D call: TRBD2 (5 bases). The CDR3 spans 16 residues. Trimming removed 5 bases from V and 0 bases from J, with 11 bases in between. Looked up from germline, CDR1 is SGHVS and CDR2 is FQNEAQ. CDR3 coding DNA: TGTGCCAGCAGCCCCGGACTGACCTCTGGGGCCAACGTCCTGACTTTC. The encoded protein is CASSPGLTSGANVLTF.

V and J are TRBV19 and TRBJ2-7; the D gene could be TRBD1 or TRBD2 (5 bases each). V was pared by 4 bases and J by 2 bases, with 12 bases between. The CDR3 extends over 14 amino acids. Germline values: CDR1 LNHDA, CDR2 SQIVND (reference sequence). The CDR3 loop is CASSNGALTYEQYF. Here the CDR3 DNA reads TGTGCCAGTAGTAACGGGGCGTTAACCTACGAGCAGTACTTC.